The rows below give T cell receptor beta chains drawn from one sample of a study of patients and donors after allogeneic stem cell transplantation. From the RT-PCR reads, TCRdb called clonotypes with MiXCR, one entry per CDR3 protein. The sample has about 150,000 distinct CDR3 sequences, roughly 35% seen once; the top ten hold 50%. The sequenced material came from blood, either unsorted or a sorted T cell fraction (not recorded which). Receptors originate from a human donor who was either an allogeneic HSCT recipient or a stem cell or donor lymphocyte infusion donor (not recorded which). It is not recorded whose cells these are; they may come from a transplant donor. Both conserved end residues are part of each CDR3. The D gene is left open where the match is weak. Clone size is not always given. Where it is, it says once, few, many or a class for expanded clones.

j_gene,abundance,v_gene,d_gene,CDR3nt,CDR3aa
TRBJ1-2,few,TRBV29-1,.,TGCAGCGTATCGACAGCCGGTAACTATGGCTACACCTTC,CSVSTAGNYGYTF
TRBJ1-1,.,TRBV6-2/TRBV6-3,.,TGTGCCAGCAGCGCCCTTGGGACCCTCCTTGAAGCTTTCTTT,CASSALGTLLEAFF
TRBJ1-1,.,TRBV7-2,.,TGTGCCAGCAGCTTCACGGGGCCGGGAGAGGCTGTAGCTTTCTTT,CASSFTGPGEAVAFF
TRBJ1-1,.,TRBV6-2/TRBV6-3,TRBD1,TGTGCCAGCAGTTACCCCGGACAGGGGGGCGGTAAGGACACTGAAGCTTTCTTT,CASSYPGQGGGKDTEAFF
TRBJ2-1,.,TRBV5-1,.,TGCGCCAGCAGCTCTCTGGCTAGCAATGAGCAGTTCTTC,CASSSLASNEQFF
TRBJ2-1,few,TRBV13,.,TGTGCCAGCAGCTCCCCCGGACTCTACAATGAGCAGTTCTTC,CASSSPGLYNEQFF
TRBJ2-7,.,TRBV6-2/TRBV6-3,TRBD2,TGTGCCAGCAGTTCCACGCGAGCGGGGAGCTCCTACGAGCAGTACTTC,CASSSTRAGSSYEQYF
TRBJ2-7,.,TRBV10-3,.,TGTGCCATCAGGGCGAACTACGAGCAGTACTTC,CAIRANYEQYF
TRBJ1-4,few,TRBV12-3/TRBV12-4,TRBD1,TGTGCCAGCAGTTTAGTAGGTGCAGGGGGCGGTGCGGGTGAAAAACTGTTTTTT,CASSLVGAGGGAGEKLFF
TRBJ1-5,few,TRBV20-1,.,TGCAGTGCTAGAGGCTCCCCCAACCAGGGAATTGAGGATCAGCCCCAGCATTTT,CSARGSPNQGIEDQPQHF
TRBJ1-4,few,TRBV14,.,TGTGCCAGCAGCCAAGGAGGGAGGGGTGGTGAAAAACTGTTTTTT,CASSQGGRGGEKLFF
TRBJ1-2,few,TRBV5-5,.,TGTGCCAGCAGCTTGGAGTTGGGGAATGGCTACACCTTC,CASSLELGNGYTF
TRBJ2-1,once,TRBV20-1,.,TGCAGTGCTCCACAGGGCCTAAGCTCCTACAATGAGCAGTTCTTC,CSAPQGLSSYNEQFF
TRBJ1-2,many,TRBV25-1,.,TGTGCCAGCAGTGAAGGAGGCTATGGCTACACCTTC,CASSEGGYGYTF
TRBJ2-7,few,TRBV2,.,TGTGCCAGCAGTGGGGGCAGGCTAGGCTCCTACGAGCAGTACTTC,CASSGGRLGSYEQYF
TRBJ1-2,few,TRBV11-2,.,TGTGCCAGCAGCTTGGAAACGGGCTATGGCTACACCTTC,CASSLETGYGYTF
TRBJ1-1,.,TRBV9,.,TGTGCCAGCAGCGTAGACTCCGACAGCAGCACTGAAGCTTTCTTT,CASSVDSDSSTEAFF
TRBJ2-2,.,TRBV12-3/TRBV12-4,.,TGTGCCAGCAGTTTATATATCGGTACCGGGGAGCTGTTTTTT,CASSLYIGTGELFF
TRBJ2-1,.,TRBV29-1,TRBD1,TGCAGCGGACCGGGACAGGGTTACAATGAGCAGTTCTTC,CSGPGQGYNEQFF
TRBJ2-1,.,TRBV5-1,.,TGCGCCAGCAGCTTGGGACAGGCTGGGAATGAGCAGTTCTTC,CASSLGQAGNEQFF
TRBJ2-3,few,TRBV28,.,TGTGCCAGCAGCTCCCCCCCCAGCACAGATACGCAGTATTTT,CASSSPPSTDTQYF
TRBJ1-5,few,TRBV27,.,TGTGCCAGCAGTTCCCGGGCTTCCAATCAGCCCCAGCATTTT,CASSSRASNQPQHF
TRBJ1-6,.,TRBV7-2,TRBD1,TGTGCCAGCAGCCCCCGACAGGGTTGGTCACCCCTCCACTTT,CASSPRQGWSPLHF
TRBJ2-7,few,TRBV27,.,TGTGCCAGCAGTTTAGCGGGGTACCCCTACGAGCAGTACTTC,CASSLAGYPYEQYF
TRBJ1-1,.,TRBV9,.,TGTGCCAGCAGCCCCTCCCCAGGGGCAATGAACACTGAAGCTTTCTTT,CASSPSPGAMNTEAFF
TRBJ2-3,.,TRBV20-1,.,TGCAGTGCTAGAGTCGCGACTCAAGTAGCAGATACGCAGTATTTT,CSARVATQVADTQYF
TRBJ1-2,few,TRBV12-3/TRBV12-4,.,TGTGCCAGCAGTTTAACTCTGTTCGGACAGCTGAACTATGGCTACACCTTC,CASSLTLFGQLNYGYTF
TRBJ2-2,once,TRBV2,TRBD1,TGTGCCAGCAGTATGACAGGGGCTCACGCGAACACCGGGGAGCTGTTTTTT,CASSMTGAHANTGELFF
TRBJ1-2,few,TRBV5-6,.,TGTGCCAGCAGCTTCAAACAGGCTAACTATGGCTACACCTTC,CASSFKQANYGYTF
TRBJ1-5,few,TRBV15,.,TGTGCCACCAGCAGCTCGGAAAATCAGCCCCAGCATTTT,CATSSSENQPQHF
TRBJ2-2,.,TRBV11-2,.,TGTGCCAGCAGCCAACTACCGAACACCGGGGAGCTGTTTTTT,CASSQLPNTGELFF
TRBJ2-2,.,TRBV6-5,.,TGTGCCAGCAGTTACTCTGGGTTGAACACCGGGGAGCTGTTTTTT,CASSYSGLNTGELFF
TRBJ1-4,.,TRBV29-1,TRBD1,TGCAGCGTTGATGCAGGGGGTTCTAATGAAAAACTGTTTTTT,CSVDAGGSNEKLFF
TRBJ2-1,few,TRBV21-1,.,TGTGCCATCCGGGAGGCTAGCGGGGGGAGCAATGAGCAGTTCTTC,CAIREASGGSNEQFF
TRBJ2-1,.,TRBV27,.,TGTGCCAGCACTCTAAGGGGCGGGGGCGGCAATGAGCAGTTCTTC,CASTLRGGGGNEQFF